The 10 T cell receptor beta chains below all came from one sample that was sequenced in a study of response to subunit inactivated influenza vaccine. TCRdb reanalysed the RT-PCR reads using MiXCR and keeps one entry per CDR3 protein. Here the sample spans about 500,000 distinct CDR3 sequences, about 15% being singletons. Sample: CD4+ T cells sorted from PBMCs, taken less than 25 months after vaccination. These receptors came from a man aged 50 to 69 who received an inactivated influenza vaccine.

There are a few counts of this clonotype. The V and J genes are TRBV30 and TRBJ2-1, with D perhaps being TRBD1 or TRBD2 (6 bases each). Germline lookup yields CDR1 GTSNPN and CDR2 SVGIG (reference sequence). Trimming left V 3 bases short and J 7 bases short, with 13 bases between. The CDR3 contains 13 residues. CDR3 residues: CAWRIQGTNEQFF. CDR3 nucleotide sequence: TGTGCCTGGAGAATCCAGGGGACTAATGAGCAGTTCTTC.

The CDR3 reads CASTWGQLNTEAFF. DNA of the CDR3: TGTGCCAGCACCTGGGGACAGCTGAACACTGAAGCTTTCTTT. V is TRBV7-9 and J is TRBJ1-1; 7 bases are a match to TRBD1. The CDR3 is 14 residues long. Germline CDR1 reads SEHNR; CDR2 reads FQNEAQ (reference sequence). Trimming took 7 bases from V and 0 from J; bases not matched to a gene: 5.

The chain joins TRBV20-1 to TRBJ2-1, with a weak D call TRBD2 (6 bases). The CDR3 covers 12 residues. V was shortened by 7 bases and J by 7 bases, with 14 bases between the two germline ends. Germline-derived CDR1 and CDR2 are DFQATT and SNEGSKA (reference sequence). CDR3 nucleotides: TGCAGTGGGCGGGGCCAAGGGAATGAGCAGTTCTTC. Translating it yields CSGRGQGNEQFF.

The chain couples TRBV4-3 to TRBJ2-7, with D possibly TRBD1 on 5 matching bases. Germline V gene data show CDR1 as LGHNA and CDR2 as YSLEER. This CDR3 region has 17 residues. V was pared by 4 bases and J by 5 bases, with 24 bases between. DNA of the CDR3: TGCGCCAGCAGCCCTCGCGTAACGCTGGGGCTAGGGGACGAGCAGTACTTC. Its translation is CASSPRVTLGLGDEQYF.

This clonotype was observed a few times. The CDR3 nucleotides are TGTGCCAGTAAACGGGACATAATGTCCGGGGAGCTGTTTTTT. As protein: CASKRDIMSGELFF. The chain is built from TRBV19 and TRBJ2-2; TRBD1 might be the D (6 bases). The germline CDR1 and CDR2 sequences are LNHDA and SQIVND (reference sequence). Trimming cost V 7 bases and J 6 bases, with 15 bases left between them. The CDR3 has 14 amino acids. The full variable domain, in which reference TRBV19 and TRBJ2-2 provide the parts outside the CDR3, is DGGITQSPKYLFRKEGQNVTLSCEQNLNHDAMYWYRQDPGQGLRLIYYSQIVNDFQKGDIAEGYSVSREKKESFPLTVTSAQKNPTAFYLCASKRDIMSGELFFGEGSRLTVL.

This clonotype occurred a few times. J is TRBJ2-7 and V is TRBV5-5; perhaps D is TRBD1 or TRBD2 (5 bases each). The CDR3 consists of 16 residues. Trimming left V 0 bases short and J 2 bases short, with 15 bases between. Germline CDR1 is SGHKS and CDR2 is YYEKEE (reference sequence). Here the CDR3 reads CASSLAQGTRAYEQYF. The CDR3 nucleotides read TGTGCCAGCAGCTTGGCCCAGGGTACGAGGGCCTACGAGCAGTACTTC.

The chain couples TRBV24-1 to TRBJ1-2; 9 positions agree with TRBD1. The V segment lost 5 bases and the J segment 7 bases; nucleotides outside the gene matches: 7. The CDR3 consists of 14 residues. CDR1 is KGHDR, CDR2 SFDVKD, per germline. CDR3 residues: CATSARDRESGYTF. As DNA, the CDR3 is TGTGCCACCAGTGCCCGGGACAGGGAAAGTGGCTACACCTTC.

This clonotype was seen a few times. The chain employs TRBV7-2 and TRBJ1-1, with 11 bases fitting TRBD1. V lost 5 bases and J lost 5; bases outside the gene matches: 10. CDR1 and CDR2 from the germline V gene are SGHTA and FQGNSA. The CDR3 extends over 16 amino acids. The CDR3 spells CASSRPWGTGGTEAFF. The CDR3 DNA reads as TGTGCCAGCAGCAGGCCGTGGGGGACAGGGGGAACTGAAGCTTTCTTT.

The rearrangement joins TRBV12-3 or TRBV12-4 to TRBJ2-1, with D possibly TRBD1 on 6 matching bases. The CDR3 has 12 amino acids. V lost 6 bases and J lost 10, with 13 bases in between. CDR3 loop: CASRPGHLEQFF. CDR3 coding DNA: TGTGCCAGCAGGCCGGGACACTTGGAGCAGTTCTTC.

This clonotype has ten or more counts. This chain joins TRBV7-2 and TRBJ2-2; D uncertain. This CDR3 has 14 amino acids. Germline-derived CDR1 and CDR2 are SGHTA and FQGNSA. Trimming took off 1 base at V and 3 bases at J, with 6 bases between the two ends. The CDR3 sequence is CASSLGMDTGELFF. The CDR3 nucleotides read TGTGCCAGCAGCTTAGGGATGGACACCGGGGAGCTGTTTTTT.